The rows below give T cell receptor beta chains drawn from one sample of a study of T cells in Graves' hyperthyroidism and ophthalmopathy. TCRdb independently ran MiXCR on the multiplex PCR reads; one entry per CDR3 protein. This sample has around 530,000 distinct CDR3 sequences, with approximately 17% found just once. Sequencing used blood. The receptors here all came from a woman aged 18-35 years with Graves' ophthalmopathy. The CDR3 runs from the conserved cysteine through the conserved F or W. The D gene is left open where the match is weak. The size of a clone is reported for some rows only, either as once, few or many, or as a class for expanded clones.

D: TRBD1; V: TRBV28; J: TRBJ1-2; size: many; CDR3: CASSHGTGRTYGYTF; DNA: TGTGCCAGCAGCCACGGGACAGGGAGAACCTATGGCTACACCTTC
D: TRBD2; V: TRBV4-3; J: TRBJ2-1; size: -; CDR3: CASSQDNGRANNEQFF; DNA: TGCGCCAGCAGCCAAGATAACGGGAGGGCTAACAATGAGCAGTTCTTC
D: TRBD1; V: TRBV6-5; J: TRBJ1-6; size: -; CDR3: CASSYGDRESPLHF; DNA: TGTGCCAGCAGTTACGGGGACAGGGAATCACCCCTCCACTTT
D: TRBD1; V: TRBV11-2; J: TRBJ2-3; size: -; CDR3: CASSLAGTGSTDTQYF; DNA: TGTGCCAGCAGCTTGGCAGGGACAGGGAGCACAGATACGCAGTATTTT
D: -; V: TRBV30; J: TRBJ2-3; size: many; CDR3: CAWSVRDLDTQYF; DNA: TGTGCCTGGAGTGTAAGGGATTTAGATACGCAGTATTTT
D: -; V: TRBV4-1; J: TRBJ2-7; size: few; CDR3: CASSQVGRGGEQYF; DNA: TGCGCCAGCAGCCAAGTTGGGCGCGGCGGCGAGCAGTACTTC
D: -; V: TRBV7-9; J: TRBJ2-7; size: -; CDR3: CASSLVTEGGGSGYEQYF; DNA: TGTGCCAGCAGCTTAGTGACCGAGGGGGGGGGTTCTGGATACGAGCAGTACTTC
D: -; V: TRBV4-1; J: TRBJ1-5; size: -; CDR3: CASRQGRDAQPQHF; DNA: TGCGCCAGCAGACAGGGAAGGGACGCTCAGCCCCAGCATTTT
D: -; V: TRBV2; J: TRBJ2-4; size: few; CDR3: CASTSPSIGNIQYF; DNA: TGTGCCAGCACTTCACCAAGTATAGGGAACATTCAGTACTTC
D: TRBD2; V: TRBV28; J: TRBJ2-7; size: many; CDR3: CASSFSGITYEQYF; DNA: TGTGCCAGCAGTTTCAGCGGGATCACCTACGAGCAGTACTTC
D: -; V: TRBV3-1; J: TRBJ2-3; size: many; CDR3: CASSPLRESDTQYF; DNA: TGTGCCAGCAGCCCCCTCCGGGAGTCAGATACGCAGTATTTT
D: TRBD2; V: TRBV2; J: TRBJ2-7; size: few; CDR3: CAISEREVPYEQYF; DNA: TGTGCCATCAGTGAGCGGGAGGTCCCCTACGAGCAGTACTTC
D: -; V: TRBV6-5; J: TRBJ1-1; size: -; CDR3: CASSYAGQGNTEAFF; DNA: TGTGCCAGCAGTTACGCGGGGCAAGGGAACACTGAAGCTTTCTTT
D: -; V: TRBV7-2; J: TRBJ1-6; size: many; CDR3: CASSNGGLFNSPLHF; DNA: TGTGCCAGCAGCAACGGAGGGTTGTTTAATTCACCCCTCCACTTT
D: -; V: TRBV2; J: TRBJ2-3; size: many; CDR3: CASSEAGDTYTDTQYF; DNA: TGTGCCAGCAGTGAAGCGGGGGACACCTACACAGATACGCAGTATTTT
D: TRBD2; V: TRBV27; J: TRBJ2-7; size: many; CDR3: CASSSGLAGGKWFKQYF; DNA: TGTGCCAGCAGTTCCGGACTAGCGGGAGGGAAATGGTTTAAGCAGTACTTC
D: -; V: TRBV6-2/TRBV6-3; J: TRBJ2-7; size: many; CDR3: CASSWAGSSYEQYF; DNA: TGTGCCAGCAGTTGGGCAGGGAGCTCCTACGAGCAGTACTTC
D: -; V: TRBV4-1; J: TRBJ2-7; size: few; CDR3: CASSQAQGGGFFYEQYF; DNA: TGCGCCAGCAGCCAAGCTCAAGGGGGGGGATTTTTCTACGAGCAGTACTTC
D: TRBD2; V: TRBV28; J: TRBJ2-7; size: -; CDR3: CASSLLRGTSGRFSEQYF; DNA: TGTGCCAGCAGTTTATTGCGGGGGACTAGCGGGAGATTTAGCGAGCAGTACTTC
D: -; V: TRBV6-1; J: TRBJ1-6; size: many; CDR3: CATVAAGANNSPLHF; DNA: TGTGCCACCGTGGCGGCGGGGGCCAATAATTCACCCCTCCACTTT
D: -; V: TRBV30; J: TRBJ2-6; size: -; CDR3: CAWSVGILSGANVLTF; DNA: TGTGCCTGGAGTGTTGGGATTCTCTCTGGGGCCAACGTCCTGACTTTC
D: -; V: TRBV3-1; J: TRBJ1-1; size: many; CDR3: CASSFPGRKTEAFF; DNA: TGTGCCAGCAGCTTTCCGGGACGAAAGACTGAAGCTTTCTTT
D: TRBD2; V: TRBV27; J: TRBJ2-7; size: many; CDR3: CASSFTSGYEQYF; DNA: TGTGCCAGCAGTTTCACTAGCGGCTACGAGCAGTACTTC
D: TRBD1; V: TRBV30; J: TRBJ2-7; size: many; CDR3: CAWSDLDRGTYEQYF; DNA: TGTGCCTGGAGTGATCTAGACAGGGGGACCTACGAGCAGTACTTC
D: -; V: TRBV9; J: TRBJ2-1; size: few; CDR3: CASSQGGDLTLNEQFF; DNA: TGTGCCAGCAGCCAGGGGGGGGACCTCACCCTCAATGAGCAGTTCTTC